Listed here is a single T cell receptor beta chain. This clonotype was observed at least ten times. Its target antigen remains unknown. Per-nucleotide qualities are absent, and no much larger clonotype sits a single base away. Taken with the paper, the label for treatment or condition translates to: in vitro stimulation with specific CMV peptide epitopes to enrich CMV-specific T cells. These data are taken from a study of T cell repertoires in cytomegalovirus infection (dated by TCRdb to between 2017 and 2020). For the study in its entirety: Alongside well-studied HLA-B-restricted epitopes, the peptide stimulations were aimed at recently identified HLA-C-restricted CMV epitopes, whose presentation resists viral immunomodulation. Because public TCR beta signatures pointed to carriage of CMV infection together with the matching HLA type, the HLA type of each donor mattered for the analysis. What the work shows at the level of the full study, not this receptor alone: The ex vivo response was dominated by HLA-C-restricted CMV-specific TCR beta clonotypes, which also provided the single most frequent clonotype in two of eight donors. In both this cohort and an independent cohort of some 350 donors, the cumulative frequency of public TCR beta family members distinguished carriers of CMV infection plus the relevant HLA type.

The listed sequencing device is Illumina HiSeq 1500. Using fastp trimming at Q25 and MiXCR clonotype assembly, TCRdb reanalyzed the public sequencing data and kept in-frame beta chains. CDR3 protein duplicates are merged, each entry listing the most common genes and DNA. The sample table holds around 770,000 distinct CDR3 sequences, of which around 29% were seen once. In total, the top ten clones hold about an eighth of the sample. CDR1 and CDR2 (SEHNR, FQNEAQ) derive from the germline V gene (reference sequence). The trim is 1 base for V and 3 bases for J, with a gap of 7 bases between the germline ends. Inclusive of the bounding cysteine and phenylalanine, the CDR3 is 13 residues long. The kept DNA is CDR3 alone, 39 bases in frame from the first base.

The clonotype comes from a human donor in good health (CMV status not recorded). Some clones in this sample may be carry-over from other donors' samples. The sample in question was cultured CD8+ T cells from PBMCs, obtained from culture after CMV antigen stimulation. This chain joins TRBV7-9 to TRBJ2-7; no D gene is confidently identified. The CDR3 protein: CASSLVADYEQYF. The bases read TGTGCCAGCAGCTTAGTGGCAGACTACGAGCAGTACTTC. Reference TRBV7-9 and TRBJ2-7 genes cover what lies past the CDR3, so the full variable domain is DTGVSQNPRHKITKRGQNVTFRCDPISEHNRLYWYRQTLGQGPEFLTYFQNEAQLEKSRLLSDRFSAERPKGSFSTLEIQRTEQGDSAMYLCASSLVADYEQYFGPGTRLTVT.